This T cell receptor beta chain was recorded in a study of breast tumors, draining lymph nodes, adjacent tissues. Points from the study as a whole: Most tumor T cells seemingly derive from lymph node, then expand in tumor.

Samples came from axillary lymph nodes draining the breast cancer. In TCRdb, the multiplex PCR reads were re-called with MiXCR into one record per CDR3 protein. Of about 110,000 distinct CDR3 sequences listed, less than 40% are singletons. This clonotype was seen ten or more times. Its specificity is unknown. The length of the CDR3 is 17 residues. Unmatched junction bases numbered 12, after V lost 5 bases and J lost 4 bases. This chain uses TRBV12-3 or TRBV12-4 with TRBJ1-5; the match to TRBD1 covers 9 bases. This receptor was taken from a female donor with breast cancer. Some clones in this sample may be carry-over from other donors' samples. The material sequenced was axillary lymph node tissue. CDR3 loop: CASSPKQTGGRNQPQHF. CDR3 sequence (DNA): TGTGCCAGCAGTCCCAAACAGACAGGGGGGAGGAATCAGCCCCAGCATTTT.